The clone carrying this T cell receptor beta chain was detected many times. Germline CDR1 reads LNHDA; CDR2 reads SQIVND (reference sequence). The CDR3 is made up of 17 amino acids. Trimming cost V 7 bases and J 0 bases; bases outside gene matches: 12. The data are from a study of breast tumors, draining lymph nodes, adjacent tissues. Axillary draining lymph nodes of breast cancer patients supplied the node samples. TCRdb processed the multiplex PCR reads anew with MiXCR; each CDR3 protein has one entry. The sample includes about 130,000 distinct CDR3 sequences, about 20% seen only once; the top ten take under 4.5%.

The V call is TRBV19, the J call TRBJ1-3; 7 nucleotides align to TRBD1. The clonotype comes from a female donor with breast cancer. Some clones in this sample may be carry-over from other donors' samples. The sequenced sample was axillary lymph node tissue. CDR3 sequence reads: CASTGNRGLGSGNTIYF. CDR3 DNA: TGTGCCAGTACGGGGAACAGGGGTCTTGGCTCTGGAAACACCATATATTTT.